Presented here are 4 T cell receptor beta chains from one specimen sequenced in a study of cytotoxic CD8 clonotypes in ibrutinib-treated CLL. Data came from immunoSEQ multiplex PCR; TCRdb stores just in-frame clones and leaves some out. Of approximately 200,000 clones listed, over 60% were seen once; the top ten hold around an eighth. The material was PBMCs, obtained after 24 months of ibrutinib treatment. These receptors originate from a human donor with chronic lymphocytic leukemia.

In nucleotides, the CDR3 is TGTGCCAGCAGCATAAACAGGGGCCCTGCAACTAATGAAAAACTGTTTTTT. Translating it yields CASSINRGPATNEKLFF. The V call is TRBV28, the J call TRBJ1-4; 7 nucleotides agree with TRBD1. There are 17 residues in the CDR3. With V trimmed by 6 bases and J by 0 bases, 10 bases remained unmatched. CDR1 is MDHEN, CDR2 SYDVKM, per germline. The whole variable domain, filled in from reference TRBV28 and TRBJ1-4, reads DVKVTQSSRYLVKRTGEKVFLECVQDMDHENMFWYRQDPGLGLRLIYFSYDVKMKEKGDIPEGYSVSREKKERFSLILESASTNQTSMYLCASSINRGPATNEKLFFGSGTQLSVL.

CDR3 in DNA: TGTGCCAGCAGCTCAAACAGAATCCTAATAAACGACTATGGCTACACCTTC. Protein sequence: CASSSNRILINDYGYTF. The rearrangement links TRBV7-9 to TRBJ1-2; D remains ambiguous. CDR1 and CDR2 from the germline V gene are SEHNR and FQNEAQ (reference sequence). CDR3 length equals 17 residues. V lost 4 bases, J lost 3 bases, and 21 bases lay in between. Full variable domain (outside the CDR3, taken from reference TRBV7-9 and TRBJ1-2): DTGVSQNPRHKITKRGQNVTFRCDPISEHNRLYWYRQTLGQGPEFLTYFQNEAQLEKSRLLSDRFSAERPKGSFSTLEIQRTEQGDSAMYLCASSSNRILINDYGYTFGSGTRLTVV.

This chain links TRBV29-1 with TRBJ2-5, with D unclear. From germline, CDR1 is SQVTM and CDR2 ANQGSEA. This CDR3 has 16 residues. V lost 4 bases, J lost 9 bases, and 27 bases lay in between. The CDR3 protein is CSVGLVSREGIAPQYF. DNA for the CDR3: TGCAGCGTTGGATTAGTTTCGAGAGAAGGGATTGCCCCCCAGTACTTC. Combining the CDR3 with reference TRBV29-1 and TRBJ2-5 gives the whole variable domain SAVISQKPSRDICQRGTSLTIQCQVDSQVTMMFWYRQQPGQSLTLIATANQGSEATYESGFVIDKFPISRPNLTFSTLTVSNMSPEDSSIYLCSVGLVSREGIAPQYFGPGTRLLVL.

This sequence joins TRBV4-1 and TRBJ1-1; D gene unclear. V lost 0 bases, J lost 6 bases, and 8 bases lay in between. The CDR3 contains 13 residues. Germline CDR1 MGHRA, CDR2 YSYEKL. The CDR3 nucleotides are TGCGCCAGCAGCCAAGACAGTGGCGCTGAAGCTTTCTTT. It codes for CASSQDSGAEAFF.